The 18 T cell receptor beta chains given below trace back to one sample, sequenced in a study of PD-1 blockade in classical Hodgkin lymphoma. Each and every patient relapsed after autologous stem cell transplantation, and patients got differing brentuximab vedotin exposure. Using immunoSEQ multiplex PCR, the repertoire was profiled, and TCRdb retains in-frame clones only, with some absent. The profile covers 11,000 to 15,000 clones, with 82% appearing a single time and just over 4% taken by the ten largest. The specimen was peripheral blood mononuclear cells (PBMCs), collected at baseline. The receptor set was obtained from a human donor with classical Hodgkin lymphoma.

This clone was counted only a few times. The V call is TRBV6-1, the J call TRBJ2-4; D is possibly TRBD1 or TRBD2 (5 bases each). The CDR3 sequence is 14 residues long. From germline, CDR1 is MNHNS and CDR2 SASEGT. V lost 3 bases and J lost 8, with 14 bases in between. This chain's CDR3 is CASSERGDADIQYF. The CDR3 coding sequence is TGTGCCAGCAGTGAGAGGGGCGACGCGGACATTCAGTACTTC.

This chain joins TRBV18 and TRBJ2-1, with D possibly matching TRBD1 (5 bases). Germline lookup yields CDR1 KGHSH and CDR2 LQKENI. V was trimmed by 1 base and J by 9 bases, leaving 13 bases between them. The CDR3 loop spans 14 amino acids. This CDR3 reads CASSPQDTGGEQFF. CDR3 in DNA: TGTGCCAGCTCACCACAGGACACCGGTGGTGAGCAGTTCTTC. The complete variable domain, with remaining parts taken from reference TRBV18 and TRBJ2-1, reads NAGVMQNPRHLVRRRGQEARLRCSPMKGHSHVYWYRQLPEEGLKFMVYLQKENIIDESGMPKERFSAEFPKEGPSILRIQQVVRGDSAAYFCASSPQDTGGEQFFGPGTRLTVL.

This chain links TRBV6-4 with TRBJ2-1, with 7 nucleotides matching TRBD2. From germline, CDR1 is MRHNA and CDR2 SNTAGT. The CDR3 is 15 amino acids. V dropped 1 base and J dropped 0; count of bases not matched to a gene: 0. CDR3 amino acids: CASSDLAGSYNEQFF. In DNA, the CDR3 is TGTGCCAGCAGTGACTTAGCGGGCTCCTACAATGAGCAGTTCTTC.

The chain has TRBV6-5 and TRBJ2-5; 9 positions match TRBD1. Germline-derived CDR1 and CDR2 are MNHEY and SVGAGI. V was clipped by 4 bases and J by 5 bases; unmatched bases: 8. This CDR3 contains 15 residues. The CDR3 sequence is CASSSAGTGWETQYF. Here the CDR3 DNA reads TGTGCCAGCAGTTCCGCCGGGACAGGGTGGGAGACCCAGTACTTC.

The chain combines TRBV4-1 with TRBJ2-7; 8 nucleotides match TRBD2. The CDR3 contains 13 residues. Germline loops: CDR1 MGHRA, CDR2 YSYEKL. Trimming took 4 bases from V and 4 from J; bases not matched to a gene: 3. This CDR3 is CASSRGGKYEQYF. The CDR3 DNA reads as TGCGCCAGCAGCCGCGGGGGGAAATACGAGCAGTACTTC.

The count of this clone is one. The rearrangement uses TRBV18 and TRBJ2-3, with D possibly matching TRBD2 (6 bases). V lost 0 bases to trimming and J lost 6 bases, with 19 bases between them. The CDR3 is 17 amino acids. The germline V gene has CDR1 KGHSH and CDR2 LQKENI. The CDR3 loop reads CASSPPRSAGRDDTQYF. Here the CDR3 DNA reads TGTGCCAGCTCACCACCGAGATCAGCGGGTAGGGATGATACGCAGTATTTT.

This rearrangement joins TRBV6-6 to TRBJ2-7; no definite D call. This CDR3 spans 13 amino acids. V lost 4 bases and J lost 4, with 11 bases in between. CDR1 and CDR2 from the germline V gene are MNHNY and SVGAGI (reference sequence). Here the CDR3 reads CASSSPRSYEQYF. CDR3 coding DNA: TGTGCCAGCAGTTCCCCTCGTTCGTACGAGCAGTACTTC.

This chain joins TRBV10-3 and TRBJ2-2; TRBD1 agrees at 11 bases. Trimming cost V 10 bases and J 4 bases; bases outside gene matches: 8. Germline-derived CDR1 and CDR2 are ENHRY and SYGVKD. This CDR3 spans 15 amino acids. The DNA of the CDR3 is TGTGCCAGCCAAGCCGGGACAGGGGGCACCGGGGAGCTGTTTTTT. This sequence encodes CASQAGTGGTGELFF.

This sequence joins TRBV5-4 and TRBJ2-3; 7 bases are shared with TRBD2. CDR3 length: 16 residues. The ends lost 4 bases at V and 4 bases at J; junction bases unmatched: 12. From germline, CDR1 is SGHNT and CDR2 YYREEE (reference sequence). The CDR3 region is CASSMEWGGEADTQYF. The CDR3 DNA sequence: TGTGCCAGCAGCATGGAATGGGGGGGGGAAGCAGATACGCAGTATTTT.

This chain connects TRBV11-3 to TRBJ2-1, with a weak D call TRBD2 (5 bases). The germline V gene encodes CDR1 SGHNT and CDR2 YENEEA. The CDR3 runs 15 residues. V lost 1 base and J lost 6, with 13 bases in between. The CDR3 bases are TGTGCCAGCAGCTTAGGGCTAGCTCGGGGCAATGAGCAGTTCTTC. Amino acid sequence: CASSLGLARGNEQFF. Full variable domain (remainder filled in from reference TRBV11-3 and TRBJ2-1): EAGVVQSPRYKIIEKKQPVAFWCNPISGHNTLYWYLQNLGQGPELLIRYENEEAVDDSQLPKDRFSAERLKGVDSTLKIQPAELGDSAVYLCASSLGLARGNEQFFGPGTRLTVL.

This chain uses TRBV5-1 with TRBJ1-1; TRBD1 is a possible D gene (6 bases). The CDR3 consists of 15 residues. V lost 2 bases to trimming and J lost 1 base, with 12 bases between them. The germline CDR1 and CDR2 sequences are SGHRS and YFSETQ. The CDR3, as DNA: TGCGCCAGCAGCTTCCCGGACAGACAGAACACTGAAGCTTTCTTT. Its translation: CASSFPDRQNTEAFF. Full variable domain (outside the CDR3, taken from reference TRBV5-1 and TRBJ1-1): KAGVTQTPRYLIKTRGQQVTLSCSPISGHRSVSWYQQTPGQGLQFLFEYFSETQRNKGNFPGRFSGRQFSNSRSEMNVSTLELGDSALYLCASSFPDRQNTEAFFGQGTRLTVV.

This chain uses TRBV6-1 with TRBJ2-5; D not resolved. The germline V and J ends were trimmed by 6 bases and 5 bases, with 10 bases remaining between them. This CDR3 has 12 residues. The germline gives CDR1 MNHNS, CDR2 SASEGT. CDR3 in DNA: TGTGCCAGCAGCCTGACCCGGGAGACCCAGTACTTC. This codes for CASSLTRETQYF.

This clone has a handful of counts. V is TRBV11-2 and J is TRBJ1-2; TRBD1 matches 8 bases. Germline loops: CDR1 SGHAT, CDR2 FQNNGV. CDR3 length: 16 amino acids. V gave up 7 bases and J gave up 3 bases; unmatched junction bases: 13. The DNA for the CDR3 is TGTGCCAGCACCACTAGAACCGGGACAGGAGACTATGGCTACACCTTC. The encoded protein is CASTTRTGTGDYGYTF.

This clone occurred once. The V call is TRBV9, the J call TRBJ2-5; 7 bases line up with TRBD2. V lost 7 bases, J lost 5 bases, and 20 bases stayed unmatched. CDR3 length: 17 amino acids. Per the germline V gene, CDR1 is SGDLS and CDR2 is YYNGEE. The CDR3 bases are TGTGCCAGCGCAGCTGGACTCGGGAGGACTAGTGGGGAGACCCAGTACTTC. This sequence encodes CASAAGLGRTSGETQYF.

The chain uses TRBV5-1 and TRBJ1-3, with D maybe TRBD1 (5 bases). Germline V gene sequence: CDR1 SGHRS, CDR2 YFSETQ. The CDR3 is made up of 15 amino acids. Trimming removed 0 bases at V and 1 base at J, with 8 bases between. The CDR3 reads CASSLARGSGNTIYF. In DNA form, the CDR3 reads TGCGCCAGCAGCTTGGCAAGGGGTTCTGGAAACACCATATATTTT.

This clone was recorded a few times. The genes are TRBV29-1 and TRBJ2-1, with 12 bases matching TRBD2. The germline gives CDR1 SQVTM, CDR2 ANQGSEA. This CDR3 has 15 amino acids. V gave up 1 base and J gave up 4 bases; unmatched junction bases: 2. The CDR3 reads CSVEGLAGDYNEQFF. The DNA of the CDR3 is TGCAGCGTTGAAGGACTAGCGGGAGATTACAATGAGCAGTTCTTC.

This chain connects TRBV27 to TRBJ2-5; D gene uncertain. The CDR3 runs 18 residues. Trimming took off 10 bases at V and 1 base at J, with 28 bases between the two ends. Germline CDR1 is MNHEY and CDR2 is SMNVEV (reference sequence). CDR3 loop: CATTRSSRTLTCQETQYF. In DNA, the CDR3 is TGTGCCACTACGCGGTCGAGCCGGACCCTTACCTGCCAAGAGACCCAGTACTTC.

The J gene is TRBJ2-5, the V gene TRBV6-5; tentative D call: TRBD1 (6 bases). The germline V and J ends were trimmed by 3 bases and 4 bases, with 15 bases remaining between them. Germline CDR1 and CDR2: MNHEY and SVGAGI. The CDR3 loop spans 15 amino acids. CDR3 DNA sequence: TGTGCCAGCAGTTATAATGGACAGACACGAGAGACCCAGTACTTC. Encoded protein: CASSYNGQTRETQYF.